This T cell receptor (beta chain) was identified during a study of follicular helper T cells after annual influenza vaccination. CDR1 is SEHNR and CDR2 is FQNEAQ in the germline V gene (reference sequence). The V gene lost 2 bases and the J gene lost 8 bases, with 12 bases spanning the gap. This CDR3 is 13 amino acids long. The data were produced by immunoSEQ multiplex PCR, yet TCRdb's version contains in-frame clones alone and is incomplete. The table includes about 11,000 clones, roughly 86% detected once. Stated time point: 2014-2015 season, pre-vaccination. The chain joins TRBV7-9 to TRBJ1-1, with D unresolved. This TCR was sampled from an adult who received the influenza vaccine. Material: CXCR5- memory CD4+ T cells sorted from blood, obtained on the day of influenza vaccination. The CDR3 region has the DNA TGTGCCAGCAGCTTATCCGGTAGTTTCGAAGCTTTCTTT. Translating gives CASSLSGSFEAFF.